A single sample gave rise to the 29 T cell receptor beta chains below, sequenced in a study of blood T cells in healthy people across ages. Next came a second PCR, run for about 6 to 12 cycles, which used a sample-barcoded 5' primer along with a J-beta primer mix. TCRdb used MiXCR to reprocess the 5' RACE reads, holding one entry per CDR3 protein. The sample records about 1.6 million distinct CDR3 sequences, about 31% being singletons. Sequencing input: blood. These receptors originate from a woman in her twenties or thirties in good health.

Only a few counts were recorded for this clonotype. V is TRBV3-1 and J is TRBJ2-7, with a possible D match to TRBD2 (5 bases). V lost 2 bases to trimming and J lost 0 bases, with 8 bases between them. CDR3 size: 14 residues. The V gene's germline CDR1 is LGHDT and CDR2 YNNKEL (reference sequence). The CDR3 sequence: CASSQPGSSYEQYF. The CDR3 DNA is TGTGCCAGCAGCCAACCGGGAAGCTCCTACGAGCAGTACTTC.

The table lists this clonotype with many counts. The chain links TRBV5-1 to TRBJ1-2, with TRBD1 identical over 11 bases. Germline lookup yields CDR1 SGHRS and CDR2 YFSETQ. This CDR3 has 16 amino acids. V trimming: 9 bases; J trimming: 6 bases; junction bases outside the gene matches: 16. In DNA, the CDR3 is TGCGCCACCTACCGCCAACCGGGACAGGGGGGCGATGGCTACACCTTC. Translated: CATYRQPGQGGDGYTF.

This clonotype has just a few counts. This chain links TRBV7-6 with TRBJ1-4; the D gene is possibly TRBD1 (6 bases). The CDR3 is 15 residues long. V dropped 2 bases and J dropped 8 bases, with 15 bases sitting between them. Germline-derived CDR1 and CDR2 are SGHVS and FNYEAQ. The CDR3 DNA is TGTGCCAGCAGCTTAAGGGGGGCAGTTGGAGAAAAACTGTTTTTT. Protein product: CASSLRGAVGEKLFF.

This clonotype has only a few counts. The chain links TRBV20-1 to TRBJ1-5; D gene ambiguous. Trimming took off 0 bases at V and 5 bases at J, with 11 bases between the two ends. CDR1 is DFQATT, CDR2 SNEGSKA, per germline (reference sequence). The CDR3 runs 14 residues. The CDR3 loop is CSARDPRGDQPQHF. The CDR3 DNA sequence: TGCAGTGCTAGAGATCCCCGTGGGGATCAGCCCCAGCATTTT.

The chain links TRBV4-1 to TRBJ1-5; no reliable D call. Germline V gene data show CDR1 as MGHRA and CDR2 as YSYEKL. The V gene lost 4 bases and the J gene lost 0 bases, with 16 bases spanning the gap. CDR3 length equals 17 residues. CDR3 amino acids: CASSPRLAADSNQPQHF. The CDR3 region has the DNA TGCGCCAGCAGCCCTCGTCTAGCGGCCGATAGCAATCAGCCCCAGCATTTT.

The chain couples TRBV19 to TRBJ2-1, with 12 bases matching TRBD2. Germline V gene lookup returns CDR1 LNHDA and CDR2 SQIVND (reference sequence). The CDR3 covers 15 residues. The V gene end was trimmed by 8 bases and the J gene end by 7 bases; junction bases not matched to a gene: 9. The CDR3 is CASARLAGEVNEQFF. CDR3 sequence (DNA): TGTGCCAGTGCAAGACTAGCGGGGGAGGTGAATGAGCAGTTCTTC.

There are a few counts of this clonotype. V is TRBV4-1 and J is TRBJ2-7; 12 bases map to TRBD1. Germline loops: CDR1 MGHRA, CDR2 YSYEKL. This CDR3 has 14 amino acids. V dropped 3 bases and J dropped 12; count of bases not matched to a gene: 9. CDR3 nucleotides: TGCGCCAGCAGCCATCCGGGACAGGGGGCCTTCCGGTACTTC. Amino acid sequence: CASSHPGQGAFRYF.

This clonotype was recorded only once. The genes are TRBV2 and TRBJ1-5, with D possibly TRBD1 on 5 matching bases. Trimming pared 6 bases from V and 0 bases from J, leaving 24 bases between. This CDR3 is built from 19 residues. Germline values: CDR1 SNHLY, CDR2 FYNNEI. The CDR3 loop is CASSVPRGTFENSNQPQHF. CDR3 nucleotide sequence: TGTGCCAGCAGCGTCCCCCGGGGCACCTTTGAGAATAGCAATCAGCCCCAGCATTTT.

The V gene is TRBV5-5, the J gene TRBJ1-4; a weak D match, TRBD1 (5 bases). This CDR3 comprises 16 residues. V was cut by 2 bases and J by 8 bases, with 19 bases left in between. CDR1 and CDR2 from the germline V gene are SGHKS and YYEKEE (reference sequence). The CDR3 protein is CASSLRGVNVQEKLFF. The CDR3 coding sequence is TGTGCCAGCAGCTTAAGGGGAGTTAATGTTCAGGAAAAACTGTTTTTT.

This chain joins TRBV7-2 and TRBJ1-5, with D possibly TRBD1 on 5 matching bases. V lost 2 bases and J 6 bases, leaving 17 bases between the germline ends. Germline CDR1 SGHTA, CDR2 FQGNSA. This CDR3 contains 16 residues. The CDR3 is CASSLSGTVGGQPQHF. The CDR3, as DNA: TGTGCCAGCAGCTTAAGTGGGACGGTTGGTGGTCAGCCCCAGCATTTT.

This clonotype was counted between two and nine times. This CDR3 is CASSLNPQTTNEKLFF. The CDR3 DNA reads TGTGCCAGCAGCTTAAATCCCCAGACAACTAATGAAAAACTGTTTTTT. V usage is TRBV7-6 and J usage is TRBJ1-4; D gene unclear. The germline V and J ends were trimmed by 2 bases and 0 bases, with 10 bases remaining between them. The CDR3 has 16 amino acids. Germline V gives CDR1 SGHVS, CDR2 FNYEAQ. The whole variable domain, filled in from reference TRBV7-6 and TRBJ1-4, reads GAGVSQSPRYKVTKRGQDVALRCDPISGHVSLYWYRQALGQGPEFLTYFNYEAQQDKSGLPNDRFSAERPEGSISTLTIQRTEQRDSAMYRCASSLNPQTTNEKLFFGSGTQLSVL.

To note about this clonotype: Its ends do not fully match the called genes, so a read error is possible. This chain links TRBV7-3 with TRBJ2-1; 8 bases are shared with TRBD1. CDR1 SGHTA and CDR2 FQGTGA come from the germline V gene. This CDR3 has 15 residues. DNA of the CDR3: TGTGCCGGCAGTCGCAACCAGGGGGCGAGGAATGAGCAGTTCTTC. Its protein product is CAGSRNQGARNEQFF.

In its sample, this clonotype was seen many times. This sequence joins TRBV9 and TRBJ2-7; 11 positions agree with TRBD2. Germline CDR1 reads SGDLS; CDR2 reads YYNGEE. Trimming took 0 bases from V and 1 from J; bases not matched to a gene: 0. This CDR3 has 15 residues. DNA of the CDR3: TGTGCCAGCAGCGTAGGACTAGCGGGGTCCTACGAGCAGTACTTC. Amino acids: CASSVGLAGSYEQYF.

V is TRBV9 and J is TRBJ2-1, with TRBD2 identical over 12 bases. There are 15 residues in the CDR3. The germline CDR1 and CDR2 sequences are SGDLS and YYNGEE. After removal of 3 bases from V and 9 bases from J, the junction contained 7 bases not matched to a gene. CDR3 coding DNA: TGTGCCAGCAGCGGAAGATCTAGCGGGGGGGGTGAGCAGTTCTTC. Translating gives CASSGRSSGGGEQFF.

This clonotype was counted once. CDR3 region: CASSQELGADTIYF. CDR3 DNA sequence: TGTGCCAGCAGCCAAGAACTGGGGGCAGACACCATATATTTT. This rearrangement joins TRBV4-2 to TRBJ1-3, with D possibly being TRBD1 (6 bases). With 0 bases removed from V and 8 bases from J, the gap between germline ends came to 11 bases. CDR3 length: 14 amino acids. Per the germline V gene, CDR1 is LGHNA and CDR2 is YNFKEQ.

V usage is TRBV29-1 and J usage is TRBJ1-3; 7 bases are shared with TRBD1. The CDR3 runs to 13 residues. The germline V gene encodes CDR1 SQVTM and CDR2 ANQGSEA. V dropped 6 bases and J dropped 3; count of bases not matched to a gene: 5. This CDR3 reads CSVSTGLGNTIYF. CDR3 nucleotide sequence: TGCAGCGTCTCGACAGGGCTTGGAAACACCATATATTTT.

The chain employs TRBV12-3 or TRBV12-4 and TRBJ1-5; 7 bases fit TRBD1. The CDR3 has 17 amino acids. Trimming at V came to 1 base and at J to 0 bases, leaving 6 bases not matched to a gene. The CDR3 here is CASSLGLGQNSNQPQHF. CDR3 nucleotide sequence: TGTGCCAGCAGTTTAGGGTTGGGACAGAATAGCAATCAGCCCCAGCATTTT.

This clonotype was seen only a few times. V gene TRBV11-2 combines with J gene TRBJ2-7; 9 bases are shared with TRBD2. Trimming cost V 0 bases and J 0 bases; bases outside gene matches: 3. From germline, CDR1 is SGHAT and CDR2 FQNNGV. The CDR3 runs 16 residues. The CDR3 loop is CASSLDSGRSSYEQYF. CDR3 sequence (DNA): TGTGCCAGCAGCTTAGACAGCGGGAGGAGCTCCTACGAGCAGTACTTC.

A note on this clonotype: An end of the junction differs from the germline gene, which may be a read error. V is TRBV5-1 and J is TRBJ2-7; D possibly matches TRBD1 or TRBD2 (6 bases each). The V gene's germline CDR1 is SGHRS and CDR2 YFSETQ. The CDR3 loop spans 17 amino acids. The CDR3 coding sequence is TGCGCCAGGAGCTTGGAGGGGACAAGGCCCCCCATGGGGGAGCAGTACTTC. Its protein product is CARSLEGTRPPMGEQYF.

This chain joins TRBV18 and TRBJ1-5, with D maybe TRBD1 (6 bases). Germline CDR1 is KGHSH and CDR2 is LQKENI. The V gene lost 3 bases and the J gene lost 6 bases, with 18 bases spanning the gap. The CDR3 spans 16 residues. CDR3 protein: CASSPSRLPTGQPQHF. The CDR3 DNA sequence: TGTGCCAGCTCACCCAGCCGGCTACCGACAGGTCAGCCCCAGCATTTT. The entire variable domain, with the rest obtained from reference TRBV18 and TRBJ1-5, is as follows: NAGVMQNPRHLVRRRGQEARLRCSPMKGHSHVYWYRQLPEEGLKFMVYLQKENIIDESGMPKERFSAEFPKEGPSILRIQQVVRGDSAAYFCASSPSRLPTGQPQHFGDGTRLSIL.

V usage is TRBV6-1 and J usage is TRBJ1-1, with 7 bases matching TRBD1. The trim removed 4 bases at V and 10 bases at J, leaving 12 bases unmatched. Germline V CDR1 and CDR2: MNHNS, SASEGT. This CDR3 has 14 amino acids. CDR3 residues: CASSGGQALSGAFF. CDR3 DNA: TGTGCCAGCAGTGGCGGACAGGCCCTAAGTGGAGCTTTCTTT.

The chain links TRBV30 to TRBJ2-1; TRBD2 matches at 8 bases. J gave up 0 bases and V 7 bases, and 8 bases lay outside the gene matches. CDR1 is GTSNPN, CDR2 SVGIG, per germline (reference sequence). The CDR3 has 15 residues. The CDR3 region has the DNA TGTGCCTTGACCCGGACTAGCTCCTCCTACAATGAGCAGTTCTTC. It is translated as CALTRTSSSYNEQFF. The whole variable domain, filled in from reference TRBV30 and TRBJ2-1, reads SQTIHQWPATLVQPVGSPLSLECTVEGTSNPNLYWYRQAAGRGLQLLFYSVGIGQISSEVPQNLSASRPQDRQFILSSKKLLLSDSGFYLCALTRTSSSYNEQFFGPGTRLTVL.

Comment on this clonotype: Germline and junction disagree at one end, which may indicate a read error. The chain has TRBV28 and TRBJ2-1; perhaps D is TRBD1 or TRBD2 (7 bases each). CDR3 length: 16 amino acids. Per germline, CDR1 MDHEN and CDR2 SYDVKM. The CDR3 nucleotides are TGTACCAGCAGTCGCCGACAGGGAGGGTCCTACAATGAGCAGTTCTTC. This codes for CTSSRRQGGSYNEQFF. Combining the CDR3 with reference TRBV28 and TRBJ2-1 gives the whole variable domain DVKVTQSSRYLVKRTGEKVFLECVQDMDHENMFWYRQDPGLGLRLIYFSYDVKMKEKGDIPEGYSVSREKKERFSLILESASTNQTSMYLCTSSRRQGGSYNEQFFGPGTRLTVL.

This clonotype was counted only a few times. The chain carries TRBV28 and TRBJ2-5, with unresolved D. Germline CDR1 and CDR2: MDHEN and SYDVKM. Trimming took 3 bases from V and 2 from J, leaving 10 bases between them. The CDR3 is 14 residues long. Written as DNA, the CDR3 is TGTGCCAGCAGTTTTTTACTACCACAAGAGACCCAGTACTTC. It codes for CASSFLLPQETQYF.

Remarks on this clonotype: At one end the junction does not follow the germline gene, possibly because of a read error. The CDR3 bases are TGCGCCAGCAGCCAGCAACCGGGACTAGTAGGGGTGACCTCCTACAATGGGCAGTTCTTC. As protein: CASSQQPGLVGVTSYNGQFF. The V and J genes are TRBV4-1 and TRBJ2-1, with 8 bases lining up with TRBD2. CDR3 length: 20 amino acids. Germline V gene sequence: CDR1 MGHRA, CDR2 YSYEKL.

The V gene is TRBV7-6, the J gene TRBJ1-4, with 9 bases aligning to TRBD1. V lost 5 bases to trimming and J lost 7 bases; unmatched junction nucleotides: 8. Germline V gene lookup returns CDR1 SGHVS and CDR2 FNYEAQ. The length of the CDR3 is 15 residues. The CDR3 spells CASSPSTGGGEKLFF. DNA for the CDR3: TGTGCCAGCAGCCCTTCCACAGGGGGCGGTGAAAAACTGTTTTTT.

In its sample, this clonotype was seen a few times. The chain couples TRBV5-1 to TRBJ1-2; D ambiguous. CDR3 length: 14 residues. CDR1 is SGHRS and CDR2 is YFSETQ in the germline V gene. The V and J ends lost 0 bases and 7 bases respectively, with 13 bases between them. The CDR3 here is CASSLERIRGGYTF. CDR3 DNA: TGCGCCAGCAGCTTGGAACGGATTCGAGGTGGCTACACCTTC. Variable domain in full (rest from reference TRBV5-1 and TRBJ1-2): KAGVTQTPRYLIKTRGQQVTLSCSPISGHRSVSWYQQTPGQGLQFLFEYFSETQRNKGNFPGRFSGRQFSNSRSEMNVSTLELGDSALYLCASSLERIRGGYTFGSGTRLTVV.

The chain carries TRBV11-2 and TRBJ2-7; D unresolved. Germline V gene lookup returns CDR1 SGHAT and CDR2 FQNNGV. The CDR3 is made up of 13 amino acids. Trimming pared 3 bases from V and 7 bases from J, leaving 13 bases between. In nucleotides, the CDR3 is TGTGCCAGCAGCTTGGTGGGTTCATCGGAGCAGTACTTC. It specifies CASSLVGSSEQYF. Combining the CDR3 with reference TRBV11-2 and TRBJ2-7 gives the whole variable domain EAGVAQSPRYKIIEKRQSVAFWCNPISGHATLYWYQQILGQGPKLLIQFQNNGVVDDSQLPKDRFSAERLKGVDSTLKIQPAKLEDSAVYLCASSLVGSSEQYFGPGTRLTVT.

The chain joins TRBV4-1 to TRBJ1-4, with D perhaps matching TRBD1 (6 bases). V was pared by 0 bases and J by 3 bases, with 11 bases between. CDR1 is MGHRA and CDR2 is YSYEKL in the germline V gene. The CDR3 has 16 amino acids. CDR3: CASSQDRAGANEKLFF. Here the CDR3 DNA reads TGCGCCAGCAGCCAAGATCGGGCAGGGGCTAATGAAAAACTGTTTTTT.